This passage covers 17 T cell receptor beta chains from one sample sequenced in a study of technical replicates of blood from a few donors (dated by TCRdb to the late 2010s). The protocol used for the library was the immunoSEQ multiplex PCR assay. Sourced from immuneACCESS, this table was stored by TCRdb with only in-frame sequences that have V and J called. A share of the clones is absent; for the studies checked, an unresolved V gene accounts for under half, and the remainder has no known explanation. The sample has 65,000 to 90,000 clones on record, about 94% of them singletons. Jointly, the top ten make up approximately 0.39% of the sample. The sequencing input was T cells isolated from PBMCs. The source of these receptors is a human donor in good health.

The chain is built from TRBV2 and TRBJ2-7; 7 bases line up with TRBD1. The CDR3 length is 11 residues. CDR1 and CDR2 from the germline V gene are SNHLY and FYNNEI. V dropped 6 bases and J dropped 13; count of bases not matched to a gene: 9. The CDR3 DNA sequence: TGTGCCAGCAGAGGAGAGGGACAGAGTTACTTC. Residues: CASRGEGQSYF.

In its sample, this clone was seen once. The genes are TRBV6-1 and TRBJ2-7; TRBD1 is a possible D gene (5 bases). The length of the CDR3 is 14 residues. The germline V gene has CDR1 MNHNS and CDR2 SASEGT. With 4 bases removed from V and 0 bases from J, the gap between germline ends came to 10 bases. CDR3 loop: CASSVVGASYEQYF. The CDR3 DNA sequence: TGTGCCAGCAGTGTGGTAGGGGCCTCCTACGAGCAGTACTTC.

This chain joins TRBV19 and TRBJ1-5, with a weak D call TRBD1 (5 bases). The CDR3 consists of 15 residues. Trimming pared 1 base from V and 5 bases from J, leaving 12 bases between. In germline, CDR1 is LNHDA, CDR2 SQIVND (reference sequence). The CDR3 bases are TGTGCCAGTAGTATAGGCAGGGTCCTCTATCAGCCCCAGCATTTT. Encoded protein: CASSIGRVLYQPQHF.

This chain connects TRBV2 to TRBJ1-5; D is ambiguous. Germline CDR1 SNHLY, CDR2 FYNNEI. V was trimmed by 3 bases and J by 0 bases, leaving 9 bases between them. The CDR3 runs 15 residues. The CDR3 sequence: CASSDRGYSNQPQHF. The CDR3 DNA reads TGTGCCAGCAGTGACCGAGGGTATAGCAATCAGCCCCAGCATTTT.

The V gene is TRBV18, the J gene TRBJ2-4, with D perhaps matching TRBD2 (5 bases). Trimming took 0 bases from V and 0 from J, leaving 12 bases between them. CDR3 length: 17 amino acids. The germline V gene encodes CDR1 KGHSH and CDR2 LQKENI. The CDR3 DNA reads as TGTGCCAGCTCACCACCGGCGGGTGTACTAGCCAAAAACATTCAGTACTTC. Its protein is CASSPPAGVLAKNIQYF.

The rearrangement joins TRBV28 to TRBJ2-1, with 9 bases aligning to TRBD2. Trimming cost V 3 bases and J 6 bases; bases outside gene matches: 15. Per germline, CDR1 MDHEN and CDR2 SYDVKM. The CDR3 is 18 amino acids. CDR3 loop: CASSFRLAGVEGANEQFF. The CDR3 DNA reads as TGTGCCAGCAGTTTTCGATTAGCGGGAGTGGAGGGGGCCAATGAGCAGTTCTTC.

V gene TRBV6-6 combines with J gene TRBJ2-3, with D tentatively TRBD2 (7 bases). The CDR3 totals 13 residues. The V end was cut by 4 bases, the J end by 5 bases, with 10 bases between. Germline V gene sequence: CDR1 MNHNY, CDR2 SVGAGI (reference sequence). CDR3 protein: CASSWGGEDTQYF. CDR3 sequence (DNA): TGTGCCAGCAGTTGGGGGGGCGAAGATACGCAGTATTTT.

CDR3 bases: TGTGCCAGCAGATCAGGGGAGAACACTGAAGCTTTCTTT. Amino acid sequence: CASRSGENTEAFF. The V and J genes are TRBV28 and TRBJ1-1; TRBD1 might be the D (6 bases). V was trimmed by 6 bases and J by 1 base, leaving 9 bases between them. Germline CDR1 MDHEN, CDR2 SYDVKM. The CDR3 runs 13 residues.

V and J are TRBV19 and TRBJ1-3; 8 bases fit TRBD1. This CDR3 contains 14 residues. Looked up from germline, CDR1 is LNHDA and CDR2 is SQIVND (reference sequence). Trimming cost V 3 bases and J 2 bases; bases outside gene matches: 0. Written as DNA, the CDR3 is TGTGCCAGTAGTATCAGGGGGCCTGGAAACACCATATATTTT. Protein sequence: CASSIRGPGNTIYF. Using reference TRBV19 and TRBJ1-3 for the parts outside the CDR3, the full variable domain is DGGITQSPKYLFRKEGQNVTLSCEQNLNHDAMYWYRQDPGQGLRLIYYSQIVNDFQKGDIAEGYSVSREKKESFPLTVTSAQKNPTAFYLCASSIRGPGNTIYFGEGSWLTVV.

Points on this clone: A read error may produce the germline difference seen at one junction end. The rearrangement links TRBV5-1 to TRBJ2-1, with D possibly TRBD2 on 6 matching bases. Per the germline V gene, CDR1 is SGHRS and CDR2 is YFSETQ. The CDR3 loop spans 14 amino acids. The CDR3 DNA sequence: TGCGCCAGCAGCTTGGGCCCTACTAGCCATGAACAGTTCTTC. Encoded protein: CASSLGPTSHEQFF.

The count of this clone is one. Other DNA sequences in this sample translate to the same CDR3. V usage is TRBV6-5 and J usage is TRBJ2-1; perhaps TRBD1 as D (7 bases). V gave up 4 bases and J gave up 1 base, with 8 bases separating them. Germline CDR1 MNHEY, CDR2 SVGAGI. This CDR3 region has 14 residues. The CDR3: CASSSGGSYNEQFF. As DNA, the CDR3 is TGTGCCAGCAGTTCAGGGGGGTCCTACAATGAGCAGTTCTTC.

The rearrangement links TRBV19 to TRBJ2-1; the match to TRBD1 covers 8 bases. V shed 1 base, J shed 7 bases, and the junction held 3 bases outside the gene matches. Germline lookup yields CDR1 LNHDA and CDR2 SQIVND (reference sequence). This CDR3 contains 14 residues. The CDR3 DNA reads TGTGCCAGTAGTATAGGGACAGGGATGAATGAGCAGTTCTTC. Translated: CASSIGTGMNEQFF.

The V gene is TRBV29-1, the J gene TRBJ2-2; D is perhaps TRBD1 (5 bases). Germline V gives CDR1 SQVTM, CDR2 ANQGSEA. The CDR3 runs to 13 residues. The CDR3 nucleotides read TGCAGTTTCGGACACTCGAACACCGGGGAGCTGTTTTTT. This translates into CSFGHSNTGELFF.

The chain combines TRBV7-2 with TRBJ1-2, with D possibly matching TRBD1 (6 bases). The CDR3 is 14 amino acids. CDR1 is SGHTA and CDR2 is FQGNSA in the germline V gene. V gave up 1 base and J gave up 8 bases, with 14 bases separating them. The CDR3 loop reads CASSLGGGAPGYTF. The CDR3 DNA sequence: TGTGCCAGCAGCTTAGGAGGGGGGGCGCCCGGCTACACCTTC.

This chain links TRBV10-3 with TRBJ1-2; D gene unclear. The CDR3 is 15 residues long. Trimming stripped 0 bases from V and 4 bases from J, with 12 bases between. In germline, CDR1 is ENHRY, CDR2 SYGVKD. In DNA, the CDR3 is TGTGCCATCAGTGAGTCATCCTCCGGGATCTATGGCTACACCTTC. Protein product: CAISESSSGIYGYTF.

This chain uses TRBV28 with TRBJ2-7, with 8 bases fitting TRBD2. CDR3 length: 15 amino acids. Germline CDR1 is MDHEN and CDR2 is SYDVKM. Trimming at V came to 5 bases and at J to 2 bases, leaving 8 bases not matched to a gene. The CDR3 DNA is TGTGCCAGCAGTCCCGTCAGCGGGAGCCCCTACGAGCAGTACTTC. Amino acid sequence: CASSPVSGSPYEQYF.

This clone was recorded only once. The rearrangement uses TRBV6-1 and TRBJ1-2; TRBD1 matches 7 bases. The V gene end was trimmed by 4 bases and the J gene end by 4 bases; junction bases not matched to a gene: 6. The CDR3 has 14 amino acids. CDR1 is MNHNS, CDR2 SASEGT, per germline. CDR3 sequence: CASSVDREVYGYTF. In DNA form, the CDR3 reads TGTGCCAGCAGTGTAGACAGGGAGGTCTATGGCTACACCTTC.